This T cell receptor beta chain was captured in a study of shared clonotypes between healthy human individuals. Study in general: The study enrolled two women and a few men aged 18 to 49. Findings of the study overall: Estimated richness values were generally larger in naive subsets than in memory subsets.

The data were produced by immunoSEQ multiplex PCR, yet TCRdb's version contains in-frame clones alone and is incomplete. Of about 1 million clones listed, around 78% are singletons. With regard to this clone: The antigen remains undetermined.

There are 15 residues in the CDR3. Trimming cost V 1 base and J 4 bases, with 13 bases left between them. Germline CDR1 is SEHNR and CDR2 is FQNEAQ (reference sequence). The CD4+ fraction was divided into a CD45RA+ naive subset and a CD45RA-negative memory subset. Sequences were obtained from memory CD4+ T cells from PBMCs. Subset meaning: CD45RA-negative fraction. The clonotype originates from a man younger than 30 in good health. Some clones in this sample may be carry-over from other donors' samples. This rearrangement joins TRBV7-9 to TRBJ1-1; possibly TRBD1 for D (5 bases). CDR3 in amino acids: CASSLGQGASTEAFF. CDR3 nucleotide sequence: TGTGCCAGCAGCTTAGGGCAGGGCGCTAGCACTGAAGCTTTCTTT.